The clone carrying this T cell receptor (beta chain) was detected many times. Its antigen is not identified. The sample comes from a study of spatial heterogeneity in lung cancer. Background on the study: Available follow-up PBMC samples, collected a median of roughly two years post-resection, were sequenced. Combinations of a unique TCR and a UMI were tallied in raw reads, and on average each appeared more than ten times.

TCRdb reprocessed the 5' RACE reads with MiXCR, giving one entry per CDR3 protein. The sample holds about 52,000 distinct CDR3 sequences, roughly 8.1% seen once. Time point here: blood at routine non-recurrence follow-up after resection. Sequencing covered unsorted whole RNA taken from tumor, nontumor lung or frozen PBMC. The CDR3 spans 17 residues. V trimming: 5 bases; J trimming: 6 bases; junction bases outside the gene matches: 15. CDR1 is SEHNR, CDR2 FQNEAQ, per germline (reference sequence). Study results and caveats: Ubiquitous, expanded tumor-derived TCRs were more frequently observed in blood at resection than at follow-up.

The material was PBMCs, obtained at follow-up. The J gene is TRBJ2-3, the V gene TRBV7-9; TRBD2 agrees at 9 bases. The receptor comes from a female donor with early-stage non-small cell lung cancer. The CDR3 DNA is TGTGCCAGCAGCCCCTCCCCTCCCGGGACTAGCCGCGATACGCAGTATTTT. Protein: CASSPSPPGTSRDTQYF.